Each of the 22 T cell receptor beta chains below was sequenced from the same sample in a study of CXCR3-negative and CXCR3-positive naive CD8 T cells. These receptors' targets are unknown. In preparing the TRB cDNA libraries, 5' RACE with UMI labels was used. TCRdb reprocessed the 5' RACE reads; each CDR3 protein has one entry and no DNA is given. The sample table sets out 150,000 to 180,000 distinct CDR3 sequences. Study findings and constraints: TRB CDR3s were more hydrophobic in CXCR3-positive than in CXCR3-negative naive cells.

Sequenced: naive CXCR3+ CD8+ T cells from blood. Indicated subset: CD45RO-CCR7+CD27+CD95- naive CD8+ T cells expressing CXCR3 (TNR3+). The receptors shown here come from a human donor in good health. Some clones in this sample may be carry-over from other donors' samples.

The chain recombines TRBV29-1 with TRBJ2-1. Germline V gene data show CDR1 as SQVTM and CDR2 as ANQGSEA. CDR3 length equals 15 residues. The CDR3 region is CSVEDATYAYNEQFF.

The rearrangement links TRBV2 to TRBJ1-4; TCRdb indicates TRBD1, and absent DNA this call remains unverified. The CDR3 length is 14 residues. Germline V lookup: CDR1 SNHLY, CDR2 FYNNEI. The CDR3 protein is CASLPDRHHEKLFF.

The chain couples TRBV5-1 to TRBJ2-1; the D gene TCRdb calls, TRBD2, cannot be checked with no DNA. The CDR3 extends over 15 amino acids. Per the germline V gene, CDR1 is SGHRS and CDR2 is YFSETQ. The chain's CDR3 is CASSKKLAEYNEQFF. The whole variable domain, filled in from reference TRBV5-1 and TRBJ2-1, reads KAGVTQTPRYLIKTRGQQVTLSCSPISGHRSVSWYQQTPGQGLQFLFEYFSETQRNKGNFPGRFSGRQFSNSRSEMNVSTLELGDSALYLCASSKKLAEYNEQFFGPGTRLTVL.

V usage is TRBV5-4 and J usage is TRBJ2-7; the TCRdb call, TRBD1, lacks DNA for checking. CDR3 length: 14 residues. CDR1 SGHNT and CDR2 YYREEE come from the germline V gene (reference sequence). The CDR3 loop is CASSFLGLSYEQYF. Full variable domain (outside the CDR3, taken from reference TRBV5-4 and TRBJ2-7): ETGVTQSPTHLIKTRGQQVTLRCSSQSGHNTVSWYQQALGQGPQFIFQYYREEENGRGNFPPRFSGLQFPNYSSELNVNALELDDSALYLCASSFLGLSYEQYFGPGTRLTVT.

The chain has TRBV4-3 and TRBJ1-6. CDR3 length: 17 amino acids. The germline gives CDR1 LGHNA, CDR2 YSLEER. CDR3 loop: CASSQYLTESYNSPLHF.

J is TRBJ1-5 and V is TRBV24-1; without DNA, the TCRdb call of TRBD1 cannot be checked. The CDR3 loop spans 18 amino acids. Germline V gene lookup returns CDR1 KGHDR and CDR2 SFDVKD. The CDR3 region is CATSETGRVGYSNQPQHF.

J is TRBJ1-1 and V is TRBV7-3. CDR3 length: 14 amino acids. Germline CDR1 and CDR2: SGHTA and FQGTGA. The CDR3 spells CASSLLAGNTEAFF.

This sequence joins TRBV28 and TRBJ1-2; TCRdb returns TRBD1, unconfirmable since there is no DNA. The CDR3 runs 14 residues. Germline CDR1 MDHEN, CDR2 SYDVKM. The CDR3: CASTPQGLDYGYTF.

The CDR3 loop is CASSLNAWDYGYTF. V usage is TRBV5-1 and J usage is TRBJ1-2. The CDR3 is 14 amino acids. Germline V lookup: CDR1 SGHRS, CDR2 YFSETQ.

CDR3 in amino acids: CASSQGISGSRTYF. The rearrangement links TRBV14 to TRBJ2-7; the TCRdb call, TRBD2, lacks DNA for checking. In germline, CDR1 is SGHDN, CDR2 FVKESK. The length of the CDR3 is 14 residues.

The rearrangement links TRBV28 to TRBJ2-3; TCRdb's D call, TRBD2, is unchecked because there is no DNA. The V gene's germline CDR1 is MDHEN and CDR2 SYDVKM. CDR3 size: 16 residues. CDR3 residues: CASSLNSGGLTDTQCF.

This chain links TRBV7-6 with TRBJ2-3; TCRdb proposes TRBD1, but this gene call is untestable without DNA. Germline values: CDR1 SGHVS, CDR2 FNYEAQ. CDR3 length: 14 residues. CDR3 sequence reads: CASSLLPGADTQYF. Together with reference TRBV7-6 and TRBJ2-3, the CDR3 gives the full variable domain: GAGVSQSPRYKVTKRGQDVALRCDPISGHVSLYWYRQALGQGPEFLTYFNYEAQQDKSGLPNDRFSAERPEGSISTLTIQRTEQRDSAMYRCASSLLPGADTQYFGPGTRLTVL.

V usage is TRBV29-1 and J usage is TRBJ2-1; TCRdb reports TRBD1, a call that lacks DNA to check it against. CDR3 length: 18 amino acids. Looked up from germline, CDR1 is SQVTM and CDR2 is ANQGSEA. CDR3 region: CSVEMGVGRFRSYNEQFF.

The V call is TRBV9, the J call TRBJ2-5. The CDR3 has 13 residues. The germline CDR1 and CDR2 sequences are SGDLS and YYNGEE. The chain's CDR3 is CASSVVGQETQYF.

The genes are TRBV27 and TRBJ2-1; TCRdb's D call of TRBD1 is untestable without DNA. CDR1 is MNHEY and CDR2 is SMNVEV in the germline V gene (reference sequence). The CDR3 has 14 amino acids. This CDR3 is CASSSAGLNNEQFF.

The chain uses TRBV9 and TRBJ2-1. Germline lookup yields CDR1 SGDLS and CDR2 YYNGEE. CDR3 length equals 13 residues. The chain's CDR3 is CASSTDNYNKQFF.

This chain joins TRBV10-2 and TRBJ2-7; TCRdb selects TRBD1, and the lack of DNA leaves this call unchecked. The germline CDR1 and CDR2 sequences are WSHSY and SAAADI. The CDR3 runs 15 residues. The CDR3 is CASSESGGSIYEQYF.

This chain uses TRBV7-3 with TRBJ2-7; the D call of TRBD1 rests on TCRdb alone, since no DNA is present to check it. The CDR3 has 15 amino acids. Germline V gene data show CDR1 as SGHTA and CDR2 as FQGTGA. The CDR3 protein is CASSPQGGQGHEQYF.

CDR3 amino acids: CASSLRDRQYEQYF. The rearrangement links TRBV14 to TRBJ2-7; TCRdb proposes TRBD1, but this gene call is untestable without DNA. Germline V lookup: CDR1 SGHDN, CDR2 FVKESK. The CDR3 is 14 residues long. Using reference TRBV14 and TRBJ2-7 for the parts outside the CDR3, the full variable domain is EAGVTQFPSHSVIEKGQTVTLRCDPISGHDNLYWYRRVMGKEIKFLLHFVKESKQDESGMPNNRFLAERTGGTYSTLKVQPAELEDSGVYFCASSLRDRQYEQYFGPGTRLTVT.

The chain joins TRBV7-9 to TRBJ2-5. CDR3 length: 14 amino acids. Germline loops: CDR1 SEHNR, CDR2 FQNEAQ (reference sequence). The chain's CDR3 is CASSLSGHQETQYF.

The rearrangement links TRBV20-1 to TRBJ2-1; TCRdb indicates TRBD2, and absent DNA this call remains unverified. The CDR3 runs to 15 residues. Germline CDR1 and CDR2: DFQATT and SNEGSKA (reference sequence). CDR3 sequence reads: CSARGSGGIYNEQFF.

V usage is TRBV12-3 or TRBV12-4 and J usage is TRBJ2-1; TCRdb's D call of TRBD1 is untestable without DNA. This CDR3 is built from 15 residues. CDR3 residues: CASSAGQGASDEQFF.